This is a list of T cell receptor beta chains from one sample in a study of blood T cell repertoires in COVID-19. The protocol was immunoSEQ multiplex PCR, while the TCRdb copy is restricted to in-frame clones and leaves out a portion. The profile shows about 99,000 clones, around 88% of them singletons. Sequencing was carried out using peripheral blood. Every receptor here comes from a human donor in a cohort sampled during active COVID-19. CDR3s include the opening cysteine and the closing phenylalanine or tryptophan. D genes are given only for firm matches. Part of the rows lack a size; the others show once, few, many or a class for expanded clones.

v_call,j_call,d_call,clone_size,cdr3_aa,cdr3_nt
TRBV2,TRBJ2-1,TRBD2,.,CASSPEGSGSGYNEQFF,TGTGCCAGCAGCCCAGAAGGGAGCGGGAGTGGCTACAATGAGCAGTTCTTC
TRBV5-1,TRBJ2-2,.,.,CASSLAPPSGELFF,TGCGCCAGCAGCTTGGCACCTCCTAGCGGGGAGCTGTTTTTT
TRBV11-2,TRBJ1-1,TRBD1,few,CASSIKTGGYAEAFF,TGTGCCAGCAGCATAAAGACAGGGGGCTACGCTGAAGCTTTCTTT
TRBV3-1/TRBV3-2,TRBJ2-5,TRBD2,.,CASTQMGGSARETQYF,TGTGCCAGCACTCAAATGGGCGGGAGTGCCCGAGAGACCCAGTACTTC
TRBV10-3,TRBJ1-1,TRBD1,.,CAIGNGDSLEAFF,TGTGCCATCGGGAATGGGGACAGCCTTGAAGCTTTCTTT
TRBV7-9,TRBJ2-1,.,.,CASSLRGKNEQFF,TGTGCCAGCAGCTTAAGGGGGAAGAATGAGCAGTTCTTC
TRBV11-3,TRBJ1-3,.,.,CASSSDSYSGNTIYF,TGTGCCAGCAGCTCGGACAGTTACTCTGGAAACACCATATATTTT
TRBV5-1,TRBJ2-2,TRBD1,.,CASSSRPIGQGTGELFF,TGCGCCAGCAGCTCGCGCCCGATCGGACAGGGAACCGGGGAGCTGTTTTTT
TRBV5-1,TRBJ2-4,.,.,CASSLAQGTHQNIQYF,TGCGCCAGCAGCTTGGCGCAGGGGACGCATCAAAACATTCAGTACTTC
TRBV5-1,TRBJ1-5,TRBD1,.,CASSPQGADQPQHF,TGCGCCAGCAGCCCCCAGGGGGCCGATCAGCCCCAGCATTTT
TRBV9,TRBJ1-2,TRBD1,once,CASSVRDRGGGYGYTF,TGTGCCAGCAGCGTCCGGGACAGGGGTGGCGGGTATGGCTACACCTTC
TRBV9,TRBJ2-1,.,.,CASSVAQWDTNEQFF,TGTGCCAGCAGCGTAGCTCAATGGGACACCAATGAGCAGTTCTTC
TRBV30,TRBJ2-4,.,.,CAWTIGAGGNIQYF,TGTGCCTGGACCATAGGGGCCGGGGGAAACATTCAGTACTTC
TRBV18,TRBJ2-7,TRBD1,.,CASSPLSQGASYEQYF,TGTGCCAGCTCACCACTGTCACAGGGGGCTTCCTACGAGCAGTACTTC
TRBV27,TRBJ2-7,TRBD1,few,CASSLSRTGPYEQYF,TGTGCCAGCAGCCTAAGCCGGACAGGCCCCTACGAGCAGTACTTC
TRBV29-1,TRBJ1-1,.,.,CSVGGGGTEAFF,TGCAGCGTTGGGGGGGGCGGCACTGAAGCTTTCTTT
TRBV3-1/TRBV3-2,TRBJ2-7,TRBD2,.,CASSLRGWTPASDEQYF,TGTGCCAGCAGCCTGCGGGGGTGGACACCCGCTAGCGACGAGCAGTACTTC
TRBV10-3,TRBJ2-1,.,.,CAISYQESYNEQFF,TGTGCCATCAGTTATCAGGAATCTTACAATGAGCAGTTCTTC
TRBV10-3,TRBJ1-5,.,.,CAISEQGDQPQHF,TGTGCCATCAGTGAACAGGGTGATCAGCCCCAGCATTTT
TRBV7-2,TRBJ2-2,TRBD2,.,CASSFTSGLTGELFF,TGTGCCAGCAGCTTCACTAGCGGCCTGACCGGGGAGCTGTTTTTT
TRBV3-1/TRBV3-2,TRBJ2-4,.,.,CASSGDQRVQYF,TGTGCCAGCAGCGGAGATCAGCGGGTTCAGTACTTC
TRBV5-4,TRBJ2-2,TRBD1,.,CASSLGTDANTGELFF,TGTGCCAGCAGCCTCGGGACAGATGCGAACACCGGGGAGCTGTTTTTT
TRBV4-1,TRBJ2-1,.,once,CASSQDRRGPGKNEQFF,TGCGCCAGCAGCCAAGATAGGAGAGGACCGGGGAAAAATGAGCAGTTCTTC
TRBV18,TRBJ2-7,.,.,CASSPDGLYEQYF,TGTGCCAGCTCACCAGACGGACTCTACGAGCAGTACTTC
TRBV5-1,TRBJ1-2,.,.,CASAKNEVVSGYTF,TGCGCCAGCGCGAAGAACGAGGTAGTGAGTGGCTACACCTTC
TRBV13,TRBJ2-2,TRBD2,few,CASSSSGGISTGELFF,TGTGCCAGCAGTTCTAGCGGGGGGATCTCAACCGGGGAGCTGTTTTTT
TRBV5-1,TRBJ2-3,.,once,CASSLAGTDTQYF,TGCGCCAGCAGCTTGGCCGGCACAGATACGCAGTATTTT
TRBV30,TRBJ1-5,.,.,CAWRGVGAGQPQHF,TGTGCCTGGAGAGGGGTGGGGGCAGGTCAGCCCCAGCATTTT
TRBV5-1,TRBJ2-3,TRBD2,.,CASSLVLSGGNTQYF,TGCGCCAGCAGCTTGGTTCTTAGCGGGGGGAATACGCAGTATTTT
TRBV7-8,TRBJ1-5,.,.,CASSLKTGGSQPQHF,TGTGCCAGCAGCTTAAAAACAGGCGGGAGTCAGCCCCAGCATTTT
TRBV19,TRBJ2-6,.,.,CASFSVRVPSSGANVLTF,TGTGCCAGCTTTTCTGTGAGAGTTCCGTCCTCTGGGGCCAACGTCCTGACTTTC
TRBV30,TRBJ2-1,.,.,CAWSVGAYNEQFF,TGTGCCTGGAGTGTAGGGGCGTACAATGAGCAGTTCTTC
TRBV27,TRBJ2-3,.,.,CASSLGQILTDTQYF,TGTGCCAGCAGTTTAGGCCAGATCCTCACAGATACGCAGTATTTT
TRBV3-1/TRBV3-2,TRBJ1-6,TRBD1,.,CASSQGVGDRGLISPLHF,TGTGCCAGCAGCCAAGGAGTGGGGGACAGGGGATTAATCTCACCCCTCCACTTT
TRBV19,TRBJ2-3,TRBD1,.,CASSPGAGGYDTQYF,TGTGCCAGCTCACCCGGGGCAGGGGGTTATGATACGCAGTATTTT
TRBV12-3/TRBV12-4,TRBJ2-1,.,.,CASSQDSPRSFF,TGTGCCAGCAGCCAGGACAGTCCTCGATCATTCTTC
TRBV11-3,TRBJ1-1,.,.,CASAPGGGRVNTEAFF,TGTGCCAGCGCTCCTGGGGGGGGCCGGGTAAACACTGAAGCTTTCTTT
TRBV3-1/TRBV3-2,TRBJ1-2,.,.,CASSQEAGWRGYTF,TGTGCCAGCAGCCAAGAAGCAGGCTGGCGTGGCTACACCTTC
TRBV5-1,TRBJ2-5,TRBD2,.,CASSGVAPGGETQYF,TGCGCCAGCAGCGGAGTCGCCCCCGGGGGGGAGACCCAGTACTTC
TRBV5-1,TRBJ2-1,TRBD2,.,CASSLGASGGYNEQFF,TGCGCCAGCAGCTTGGGGGCTAGCGGGGGATACAATGAGCAGTTCTTC
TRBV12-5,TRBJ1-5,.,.,CASGLVRLGWGDYSNQPQHF,TGTGCTAGTGGTTTGGTAAGGTTGGGCTGGGGGGACTATAGCAATCAGCCCCAGCATTTT
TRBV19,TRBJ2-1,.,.,CASSLQGNEQFF,TGTGCCAGTAGTTTACAGGGAAATGAGCAGTTCTTC
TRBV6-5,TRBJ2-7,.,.,CASYDTYEQYF,TGTGCCAGCTACGACACCTACGAGCAGTACTTC
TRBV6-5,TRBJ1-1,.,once,CASSYAGGSEAFF,TGTGCCAGCAGTTACGCGGGAGGGTCTGAAGCTTTCTTT
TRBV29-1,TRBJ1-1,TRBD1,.,CSVVLGTGGVGEAFF,TGCAGCGTTGTACTTGGGACAGGGGGTGTTGGTGAAGCTTTCTTT